This T cell receptor (beta chain) was captured by sequencing in a study of T cells in tuberculosis (dated by TCRdb to 2016 to 2019). For context, the study as a whole: The study combined CD1B tetramers and high-throughput TCR immunosequencing to characterize T cells specific for the mycobacterial lipid antigen glucose monomycolate (GMM). In a South African clinical cohort, IGRA-negative adolescents, IGRA-positive adolescents with latent tuberculosis and adults with active tuberculosis were compared, with under 12 people in each group. General study outcomes and caveats: Smaller NN-distances were partly driven by shorter CDR3-alpha lengths in active tuberculosis patients, and statistical significance was not reached for the TCR-beta difference. Clinical samples were selected based on which cryopreserved specimens were available, and the active tuberculosis cases were adults whereas the controls were adolescents. Compared with IGRA-negative controls, TCR-alpha repertoires from active tuberculosis had smaller mean NN-distances to GMM-specific TCRs, which suggests that these TCRs underwent clonal expansion. An accuracy of approximately 87% (AUROC more than 0.8) was reached by a classifier using the diverse GMM-specific repertoire, compared with about 65% accuracy when GEM motif frequencies were used.

The CDR3 goes from the cysteine to the phenylalanine over 14 residues. Only the CDR3 part of the read is kept: 42 bases, read in frame from the first base. V and J are truncated by 4 bases and 11 bases respectively, leaving an intervening sequence of 20 bases. Per the germline V gene, SGHDN is the CDR1 and FVKESK is the CDR2. Concerning this clone itself: Its antigen remains undetermined. Per-base qualities were not stored, and no clone one base away is much larger.

At study entry, a tuberculin skin test and the QuantiFERON-TB GOLD In-Tube IGRA were used to screen adolescents for latent tuberculosis infection. Immunosequencing was performed on unsorted cryopreserved PBMC and covered roughly 98,000 T cells per clinical donor on average. Eleven high schools in the Worcester region of the Western Cape, South Africa, served as enrollment sites for adolescents aged 12 to 18 years. Ten or so M. tuberculosis-infected adolescents and around 10 uninfected adolescents, matched for age and sex, were selected. Adolescent PBMC were isolated from freshly drawn heparinized blood by density centrifugation and cryopreserved. TCR libraries were generated with the immunoSEQ multiplex PCR assay, using TCR-beta and/or TCR-alpha/delta assays for each sample. The amplified TCR libraries were sequenced on the Illumina high-throughput platform. Per the original workflow: Clustering and dimensionality reduction relied on pairwise TCRdist distances among GMM-specific receptors from T cells that were either sorted ex vivo or expanded in vitro. The score assigned to each clinical repertoire was mean NN-distance, meaning the average TCRdist to the nearest 10% of tetramer-positive reference sequences. GEM TCR motif frequency was calculated as the fraction of unique TCRs that matched known GEM sequences by V/J usage and CDR3 length. Linear discriminant analysis with leave-one-out cross-validation, implemented in scikit-learn, was used to classify active tuberculosis. TCRdb re-hosts the immuneACCESS table, in-frame sequences only. Its copies lack some clones; in the studies checked, an unresolved V gene accounts for under half of them, and the cause for the rest is not known. For V, J and clone size, that table is used; D and trimming come from the DNA. This sample has around 45,000 clones in its table, and roughly 94% of those were observed once. The ten largest clones capture roughly 2% of the sample.

The clonotype was recovered from a donor between 5 and 29 years old with latent tuberculosis or without tuberculosis infection. Some clones in this sample may be carry-over from other donors' samples. The sample comprised PBMCs. Recombination connected TRBV14 to TRBJ1-1, with TRBD1 as a weak D call on 5 bases. The DNA is TGTGCCAGCAGCCCCTCTCCCGGGGGACGGAGTGCTTTCTTT. Its amino acids are CASSPSPGGRSAFF.